Listed below are T cell receptor beta chains from one sample, sequenced in a study of T cells in Graves' hyperthyroidism and ophthalmopathy. TCRdb called the multiplex PCR reads again in MiXCR, with one record for every CDR3 protein. The repertoire includes roughly 240,000 distinct CDR3 sequences, about a sixth of them detected once, and around 28% sits in the top ten. Sequenced: blood. Source of these receptors: a woman younger than 30 with Graves' ophthalmopathy. Both conserved end residues are trimmed from each CDR3.

TRBV9	TRBJ1-3	ASTTGLSGNTIY
TRBV9	TRBJ1-2	ASSADRGLYGYT
TRBV7-9	TRBJ1-1	ASSPQTGLNTEAF
TRBV6-1	TRBJ1-1	ASSRTVQSSMNTEAF
TRBV20-1	TRBJ1-6	SAIDGTPVSPLH
TRBV9	TRBJ2-7	ASSPSERTYEQY
TRBV6-1	TRBJ2-7	ASSGGLAGAPYEQY
TRBV5-8	TRBJ1-5	ASSLPGEVNQPQH
TRBV20-1	TRBJ2-6	SARAWTGEEAGANVLT
TRBV5-1	TRBJ2-1	ASSLAPGEYNEQF
TRBV5-1	TRBJ2-1	ASSPDDRDIIHEQF
TRBV15	TRBJ2-1	ATSRDLGIDNEQF
TRBV28	TRBJ2-7	ASRSTDHYEQY
TRBV20-1	TRBJ1-6	SALRDGNPPLH
TRBV11-2	TRBJ2-1	ASTPSGSNEQF
TRBV19	TRBJ1-1	ASSNLYDLRRGLNTEAF
TRBV20-1	TRBJ2-3	SAHERGPSDTQY
TRBV7-9	TRBJ1-1	ASLPARVNTEAF
TRBV10-3	TRBJ2-3	AISELADTQY
TRBV20-1	TRBJ2-7	SARDFGGALESEQY
TRBV11-2	TRBJ1-2	ASSLIQGPYGYT
TRBV9	TRBJ2-5	ASSLAPKETQY
TRBV28	TRBJ1-3	ASSLMGIGNTIY
TRBV12-3/TRBV12-4	TRBJ1-1	ASTAGGAGTEAF
TRBV5-1	TRBJ2-6	ASSSIDSGANVLT
TRBV28	TRBJ2-5	ASSTLTSGRY
TRBV2	TRBJ2-3	ASSLLRGTDTQY
TRBV5-6	TRBJ2-2	ASSLLPLSGELF
TRBV2	TRBJ2-2	ASSETSGGNTGELF
TRBV6-5	TRBJ1-1	ASSYSSTAF
TRBV30	TRBJ1-6	AWSAETGLPLH
TRBV19	TRBJ1-1	ASSHDFNGPNTEAF
TRBV6-5	TRBJ2-3	ASSYSRRTGTDTQY
TRBV5-1	TRBJ2-3	ASSLAGQLRGTDTQY
TRBV20-1	TRBJ2-7	SASAGGYSYEQY